This is a list of T cell receptor beta chains from one sample in a study of blood T cell repertoires in COVID-19. The method was immunoSEQ multiplex PCR; TCRdb's version includes in-frame clones alone and lacks a portion of them. This sample has 250,000 to 300,000 clones; 88% occur once, and the top ten carry 9.5% to 13%. Material: peripheral blood. The receptors stem from a woman in her 70s with COVID-19, enrolled during active disease. CDR3s include the opening cysteine and the closing phenylalanine or tryptophan.

v_call	j_call	cdr3_aa
TRBV28	TRBJ1-5	CASTASRYGNGNQPQHF
TRBV28	TRBJ1-5	CASSSRGGQPQHF
TRBV6-2/TRBV6-3	TRBJ2-1	CASGRLAGPPDPDNEQFF
TRBV28	TRBJ1-2	CASSLTTGVYGYTF
TRBV28	TRBJ2-1	CASRRFGTSGNEQFF
TRBV6-5	TRBJ2-3	CASSLTSGRGNTQYF
TRBV27	TRBJ2-1	CASSFIRGGIEFF
TRBV30	TRBJ1-1	CAWSAGQGAMNTEAFF
TRBV4-1	TRBJ2-6	CASSQDYWQGGSGANVLTF
TRBV14	TRBJ1-1	CASSQDLGRNTEAFF
TRBV2	TRBJ2-7	CASSVVGSLDEQYF
TRBV7-9	TRBJ1-1	CASSLEGGTEAFF
TRBV3-1/TRBV3-2	TRBJ2-1	CASSQAWRSFNLFF
TRBV20-1	TRBJ1-2	CSASGTDYGYTF
TRBV2	TRBJ1-3	CASSAQGRSGNTIYF
TRBV4-1	TRBJ2-6	CASSQPTGGHPSGANVLTF
TRBV6-1	TRBJ1-2	CASSVSRATGLNYGYTF
TRBV30	TRBJ2-7	CAWSSYYPSYEQYF